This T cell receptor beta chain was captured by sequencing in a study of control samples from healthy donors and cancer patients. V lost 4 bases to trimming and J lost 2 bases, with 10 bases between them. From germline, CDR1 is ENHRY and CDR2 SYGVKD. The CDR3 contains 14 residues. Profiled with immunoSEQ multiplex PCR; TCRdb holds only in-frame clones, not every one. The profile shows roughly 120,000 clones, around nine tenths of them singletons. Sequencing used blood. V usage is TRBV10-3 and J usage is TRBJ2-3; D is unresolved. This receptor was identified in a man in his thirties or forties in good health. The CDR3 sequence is CAISGGGDTDTQYF. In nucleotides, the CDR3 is TGTGCCATCAGTGGCGGCGGTGACACAGATACGCAGTATTTT.